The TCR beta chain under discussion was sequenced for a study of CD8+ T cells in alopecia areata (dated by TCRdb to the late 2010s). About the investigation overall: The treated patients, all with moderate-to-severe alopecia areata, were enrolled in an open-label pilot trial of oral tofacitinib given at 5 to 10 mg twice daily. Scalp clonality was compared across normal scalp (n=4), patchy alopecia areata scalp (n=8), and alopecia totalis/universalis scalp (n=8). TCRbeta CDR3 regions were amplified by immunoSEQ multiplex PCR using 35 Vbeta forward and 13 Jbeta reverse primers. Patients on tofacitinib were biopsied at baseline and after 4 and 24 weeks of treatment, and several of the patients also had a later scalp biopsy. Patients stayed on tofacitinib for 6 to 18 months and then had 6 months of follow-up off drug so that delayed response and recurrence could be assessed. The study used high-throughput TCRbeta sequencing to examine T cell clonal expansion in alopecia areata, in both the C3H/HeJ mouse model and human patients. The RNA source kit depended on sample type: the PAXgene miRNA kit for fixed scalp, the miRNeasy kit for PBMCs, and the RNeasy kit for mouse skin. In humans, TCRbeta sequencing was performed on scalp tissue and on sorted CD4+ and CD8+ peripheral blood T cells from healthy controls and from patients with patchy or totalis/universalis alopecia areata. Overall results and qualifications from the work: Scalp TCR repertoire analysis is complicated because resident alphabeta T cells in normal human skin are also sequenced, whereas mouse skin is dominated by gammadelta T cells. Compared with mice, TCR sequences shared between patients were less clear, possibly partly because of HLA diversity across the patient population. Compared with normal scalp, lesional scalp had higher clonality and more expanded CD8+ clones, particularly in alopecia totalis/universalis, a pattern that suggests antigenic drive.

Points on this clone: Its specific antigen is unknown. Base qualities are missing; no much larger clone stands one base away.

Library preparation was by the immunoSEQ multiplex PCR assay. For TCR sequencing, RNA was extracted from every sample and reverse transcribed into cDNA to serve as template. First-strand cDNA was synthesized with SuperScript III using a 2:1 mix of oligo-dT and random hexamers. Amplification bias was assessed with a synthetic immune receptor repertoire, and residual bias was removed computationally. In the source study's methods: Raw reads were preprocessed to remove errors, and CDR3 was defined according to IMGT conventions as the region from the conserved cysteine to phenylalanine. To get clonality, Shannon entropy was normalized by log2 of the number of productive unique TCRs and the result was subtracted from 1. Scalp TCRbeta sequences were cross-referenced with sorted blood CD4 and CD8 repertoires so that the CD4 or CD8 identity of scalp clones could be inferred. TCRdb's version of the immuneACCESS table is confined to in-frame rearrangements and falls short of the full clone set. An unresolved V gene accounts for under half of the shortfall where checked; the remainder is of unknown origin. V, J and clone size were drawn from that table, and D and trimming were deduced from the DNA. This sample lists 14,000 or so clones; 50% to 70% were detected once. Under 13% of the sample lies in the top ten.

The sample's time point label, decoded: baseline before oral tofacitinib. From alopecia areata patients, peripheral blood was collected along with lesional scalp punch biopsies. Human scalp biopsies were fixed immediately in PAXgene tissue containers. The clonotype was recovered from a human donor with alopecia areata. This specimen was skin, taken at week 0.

CDR3 region: CASSQDRTGGQEAFF. The nucleotide sequence is TGCGCCAGCAGCCAAGATCGGACAGGGGGCCAGGAGGCTTTCTTT. Here the chain combines TRBV4-3 and TRBJ1-1; TRBD1 matches 11 bases in the middle. The germline V gene provides CDR1 LGHNA and CDR2 YSLEER. V loses 0 bases at its end and J loses 11 bases; junction bases beyond the gene matches: 8. The CDR3, cysteine through phenylalanine, is 15 amino acids long. Of the read, only the CDR3 DNA is kept; its 45 bases are in frame from base 1.